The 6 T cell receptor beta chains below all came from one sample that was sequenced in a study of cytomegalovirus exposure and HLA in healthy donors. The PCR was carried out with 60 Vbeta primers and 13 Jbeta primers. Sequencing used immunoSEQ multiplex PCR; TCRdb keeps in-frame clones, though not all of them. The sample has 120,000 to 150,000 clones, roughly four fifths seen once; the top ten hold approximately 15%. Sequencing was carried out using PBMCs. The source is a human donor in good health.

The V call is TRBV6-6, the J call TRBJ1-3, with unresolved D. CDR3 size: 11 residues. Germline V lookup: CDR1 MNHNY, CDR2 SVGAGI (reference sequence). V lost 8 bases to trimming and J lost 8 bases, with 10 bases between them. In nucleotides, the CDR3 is TGTGCCAGCTCTGAGGGCCACACCATATATTTT. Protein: CASSEGHTIYF.

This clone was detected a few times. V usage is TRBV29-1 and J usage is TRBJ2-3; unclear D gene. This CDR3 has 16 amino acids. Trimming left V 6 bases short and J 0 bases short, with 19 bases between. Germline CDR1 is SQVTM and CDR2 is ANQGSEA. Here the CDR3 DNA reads TGCAGCGTGGAATTCAGTGCGGCTCCTAGCACAGATACGCAGTATTTT. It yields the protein CSVEFSAAPSTDTQYF.

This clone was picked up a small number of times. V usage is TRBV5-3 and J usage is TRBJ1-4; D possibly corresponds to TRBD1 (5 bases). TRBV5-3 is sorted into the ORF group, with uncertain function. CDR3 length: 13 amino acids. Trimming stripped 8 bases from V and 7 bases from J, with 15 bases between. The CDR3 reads CARITGVSEKLFF. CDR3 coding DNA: TGTGCCAGGATCACGGGGGTTAGTGAAAAACTGTTTTTT.

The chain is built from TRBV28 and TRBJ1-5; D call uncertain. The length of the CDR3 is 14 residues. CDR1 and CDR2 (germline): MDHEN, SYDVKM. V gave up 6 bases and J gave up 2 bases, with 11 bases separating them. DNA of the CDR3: TGTGCCAGCAGCCATCCGGTCGGCAATCAGCCCCAGCATTTT. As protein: CASSHPVGNQPQHF.

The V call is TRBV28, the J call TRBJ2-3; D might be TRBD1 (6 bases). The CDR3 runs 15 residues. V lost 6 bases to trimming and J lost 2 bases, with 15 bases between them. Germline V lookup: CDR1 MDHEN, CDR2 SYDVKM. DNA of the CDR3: TGTGCCAGCAGCCTAGACAGGTACCCCACAGATACGCAGTATTTT. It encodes CASSLDRYPTDTQYF.

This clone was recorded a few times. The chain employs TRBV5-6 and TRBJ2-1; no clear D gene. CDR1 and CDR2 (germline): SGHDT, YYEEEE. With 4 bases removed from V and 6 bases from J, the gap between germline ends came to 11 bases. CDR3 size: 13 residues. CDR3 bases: TGTGCCAGCAGCCTCCCTCCAGGCAATGAGCAGTTCTTC. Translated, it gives CASSLPPGNEQFF.